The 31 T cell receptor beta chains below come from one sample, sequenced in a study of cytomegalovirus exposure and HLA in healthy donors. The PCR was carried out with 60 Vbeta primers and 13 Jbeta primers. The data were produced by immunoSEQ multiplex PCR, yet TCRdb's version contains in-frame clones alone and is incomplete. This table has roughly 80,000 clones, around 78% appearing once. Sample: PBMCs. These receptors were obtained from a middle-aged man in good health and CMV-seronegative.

CDR3 protein: CASSLGQADQPQHF. In DNA, the CDR3 is TGCGCCAGCAGCTTGGGACAGGCCGATCAGCCCCAGCATTTT. The gene calls are TRBV5-1 and TRBJ1-5; D perhaps matches TRBD1 (6 bases). From germline, CDR1 is SGHRS and CDR2 YFSETQ. The CDR3 runs to 14 residues. V dropped 0 bases and J dropped 5 bases, with 9 bases sitting between them.

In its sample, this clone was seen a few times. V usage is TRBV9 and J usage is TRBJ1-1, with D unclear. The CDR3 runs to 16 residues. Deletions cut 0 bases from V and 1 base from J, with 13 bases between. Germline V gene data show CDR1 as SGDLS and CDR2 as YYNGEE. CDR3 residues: CASSVGSSGRNTEAFF. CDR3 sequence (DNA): TGTGCCAGCAGCGTAGGGTCTTCGGGTCGGAACACTGAAGCTTTCTTT.

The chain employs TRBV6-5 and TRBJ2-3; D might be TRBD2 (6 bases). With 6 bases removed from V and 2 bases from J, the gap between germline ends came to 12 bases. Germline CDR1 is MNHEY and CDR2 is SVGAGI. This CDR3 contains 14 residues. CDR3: CASRLADFTDTQYF. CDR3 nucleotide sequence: TGTGCCAGCAGATTAGCGGATTTCACAGATACGCAGTATTTT.

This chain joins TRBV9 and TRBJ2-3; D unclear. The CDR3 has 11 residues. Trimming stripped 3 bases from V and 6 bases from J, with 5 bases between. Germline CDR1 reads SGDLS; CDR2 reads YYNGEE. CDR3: CASSAGDTQYF. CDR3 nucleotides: TGTGCCAGCAGCGCCGGGGATACGCAGTATTTT.

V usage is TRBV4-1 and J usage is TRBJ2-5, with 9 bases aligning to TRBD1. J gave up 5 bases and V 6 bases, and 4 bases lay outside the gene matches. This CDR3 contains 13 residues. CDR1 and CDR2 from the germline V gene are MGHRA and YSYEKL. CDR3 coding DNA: TGCGCCAGCAGACAGGGGGCGCAGGAGACCCAGTACTTC. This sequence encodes CASRQGAQETQYF.

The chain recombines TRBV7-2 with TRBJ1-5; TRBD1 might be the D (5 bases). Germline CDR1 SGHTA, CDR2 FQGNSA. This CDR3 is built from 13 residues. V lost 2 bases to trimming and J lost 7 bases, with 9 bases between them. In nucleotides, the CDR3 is TGTGCCAGCAGCTTACCGGGGGACCAGCCCCAGCATTTT. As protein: CASSLPGDQPQHF. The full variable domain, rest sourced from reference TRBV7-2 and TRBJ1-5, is GAGVSQSPSNKVTEKGKDVELRCDPISGHTALYWYRQSLGQGLEFLIYFQGNSAPDKSGLPSDRFSAERTGGSVSTLTIQRTQQEDSAVYLCASSLPGDQPQHFGDGTRLSIL.

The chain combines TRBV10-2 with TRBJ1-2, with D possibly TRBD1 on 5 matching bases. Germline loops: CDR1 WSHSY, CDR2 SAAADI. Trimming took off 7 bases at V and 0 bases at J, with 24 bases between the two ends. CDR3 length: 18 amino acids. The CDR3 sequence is CASIRVSPVDSTNYGYTF. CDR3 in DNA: TGCGCCAGCATTCGAGTGTCACCTGTCGACAGCACTAACTATGGCTACACCTTC.

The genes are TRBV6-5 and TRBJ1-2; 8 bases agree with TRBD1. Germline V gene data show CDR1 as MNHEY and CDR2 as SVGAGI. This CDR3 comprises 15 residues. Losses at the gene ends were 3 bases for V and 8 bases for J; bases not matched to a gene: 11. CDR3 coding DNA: TGTGCCAGCAGTTATGACAGGGGCTCCCGGGGCGGCTACACCTTC. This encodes CASSYDRGSRGGYTF.

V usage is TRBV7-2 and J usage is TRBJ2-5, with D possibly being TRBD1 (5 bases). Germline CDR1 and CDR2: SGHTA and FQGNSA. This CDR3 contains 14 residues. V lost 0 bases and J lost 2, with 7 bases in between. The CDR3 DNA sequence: TGTGCCAGCAGCTTAGCGGGGCAGCAAGAGACCCAGTACTTC. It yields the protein CASSLAGQQETQYF.

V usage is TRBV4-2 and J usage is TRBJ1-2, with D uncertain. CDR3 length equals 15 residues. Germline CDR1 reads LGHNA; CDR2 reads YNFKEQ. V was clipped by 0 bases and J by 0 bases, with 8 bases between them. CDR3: CASSQDPDTNYGYTF. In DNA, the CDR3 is TGTGCCAGCAGCCAAGATCCAGACACTAACTATGGCTACACCTTC.

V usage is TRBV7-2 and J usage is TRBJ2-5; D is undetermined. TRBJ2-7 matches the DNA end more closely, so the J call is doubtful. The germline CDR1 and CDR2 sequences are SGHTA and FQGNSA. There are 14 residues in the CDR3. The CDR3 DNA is TGTGCCAGCAGCCTATCGACAAGTACCTACGAGCAGTACTTC. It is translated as CASSLSTSTYEQYF.

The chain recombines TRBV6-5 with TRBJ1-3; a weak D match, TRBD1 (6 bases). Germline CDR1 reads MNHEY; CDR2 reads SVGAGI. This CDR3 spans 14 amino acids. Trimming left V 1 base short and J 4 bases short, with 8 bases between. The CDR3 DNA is TGTGCCAGCAGTTACTTGGGGGCCGGAAACACCATATATTTT. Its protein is CASSYLGAGNTIYF.

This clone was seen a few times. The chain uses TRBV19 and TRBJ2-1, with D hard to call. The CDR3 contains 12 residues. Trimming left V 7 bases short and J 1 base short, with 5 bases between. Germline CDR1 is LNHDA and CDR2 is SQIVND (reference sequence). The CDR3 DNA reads TGTGCCAGTACTTCTTCCTACAATGAGCAGTTCTTC. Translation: CASTSSYNEQFF.

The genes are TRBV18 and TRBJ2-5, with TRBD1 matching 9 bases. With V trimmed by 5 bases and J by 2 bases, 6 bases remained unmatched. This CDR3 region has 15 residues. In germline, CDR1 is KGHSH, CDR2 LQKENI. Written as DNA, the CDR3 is TGTGCCAGCTCAGCCGGGACAGGGTGGCAAGAGACCCAGTACTTC. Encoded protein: CASSAGTGWQETQYF.

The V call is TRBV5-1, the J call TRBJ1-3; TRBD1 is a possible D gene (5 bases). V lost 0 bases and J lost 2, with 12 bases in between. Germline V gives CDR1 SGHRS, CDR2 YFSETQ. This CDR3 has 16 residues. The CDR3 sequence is CASSLDRRGTGNTIYF. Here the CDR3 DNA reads TGCGCCAGCAGCTTGGATAGGAGGGGAACTGGAAACACCATATATTTT.

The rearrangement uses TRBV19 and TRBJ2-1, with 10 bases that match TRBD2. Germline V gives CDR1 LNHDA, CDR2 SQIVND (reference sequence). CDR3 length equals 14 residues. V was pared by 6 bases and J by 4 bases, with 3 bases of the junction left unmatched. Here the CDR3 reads CASSGLAVYNEQFF. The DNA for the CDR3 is TGTGCCAGTAGCGGACTAGCGGTATACAATGAGCAGTTCTTC.

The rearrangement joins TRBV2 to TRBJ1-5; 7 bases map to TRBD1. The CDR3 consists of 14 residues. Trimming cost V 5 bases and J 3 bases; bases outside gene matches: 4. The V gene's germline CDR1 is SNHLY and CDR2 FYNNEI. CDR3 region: CASSMTGSNQPQHF. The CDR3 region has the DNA TGTGCCAGCAGTATGACAGGGTCCAATCAGCCCCAGCATTTT.

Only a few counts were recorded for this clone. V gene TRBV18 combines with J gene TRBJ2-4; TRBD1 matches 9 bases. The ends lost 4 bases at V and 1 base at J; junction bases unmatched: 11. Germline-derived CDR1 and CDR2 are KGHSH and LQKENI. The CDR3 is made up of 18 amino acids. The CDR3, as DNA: TGTGCCAGCTCACGGGGGACAGGGCGAGCCGAGGCCAAAAACATTCAGTACTTC. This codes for CASSRGTGRAEAKNIQYF.

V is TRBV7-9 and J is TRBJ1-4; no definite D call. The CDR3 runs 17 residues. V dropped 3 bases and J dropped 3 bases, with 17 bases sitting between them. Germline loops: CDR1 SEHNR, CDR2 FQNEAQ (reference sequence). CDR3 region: CASSFTTVSSPNEKLFF. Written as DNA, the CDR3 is TGTGCCAGCAGCTTTACTACCGTAAGCAGCCCTAATGAAAAACTGTTTTTT.

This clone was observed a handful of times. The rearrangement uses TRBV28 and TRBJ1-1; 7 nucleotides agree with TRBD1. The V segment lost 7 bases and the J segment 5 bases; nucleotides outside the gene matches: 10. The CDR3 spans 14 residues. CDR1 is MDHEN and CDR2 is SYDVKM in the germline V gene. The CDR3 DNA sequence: TGTGCCAGCATCTGGTCAGGGGGAATGACTGAAGCTTTCTTT. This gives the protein CASIWSGGMTEAFF.

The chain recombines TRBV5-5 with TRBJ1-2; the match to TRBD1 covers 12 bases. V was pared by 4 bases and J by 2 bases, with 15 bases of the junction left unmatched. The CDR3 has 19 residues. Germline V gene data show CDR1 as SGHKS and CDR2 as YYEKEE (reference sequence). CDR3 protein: CASSPLGTGGRGLNYGYTF. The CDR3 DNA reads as TGTGCCAGCAGCCCGCTCGGGACAGGGGGCCGGGGCCTGAACTATGGCTACACCTTC. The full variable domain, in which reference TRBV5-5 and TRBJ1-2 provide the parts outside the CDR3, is DAGVTQSPTHLIKTRGQQVTLRCSPISGHKSVSWYQQVLGQGPQFIFQYYEKEERGRGNFPDRFSARQFPNYSSELNVNALLLGDSALYLCASSPLGTGGRGLNYGYTFGSGTRLTVV.

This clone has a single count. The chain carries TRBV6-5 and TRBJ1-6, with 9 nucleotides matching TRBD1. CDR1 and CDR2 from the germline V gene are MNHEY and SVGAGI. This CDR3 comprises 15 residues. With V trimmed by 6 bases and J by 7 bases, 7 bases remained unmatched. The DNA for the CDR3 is TGTGCCAGCAGGCCGACAGGGGGGAGGAATTCACCCCTCCACTTT. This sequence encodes CASRPTGGRNSPLHF.

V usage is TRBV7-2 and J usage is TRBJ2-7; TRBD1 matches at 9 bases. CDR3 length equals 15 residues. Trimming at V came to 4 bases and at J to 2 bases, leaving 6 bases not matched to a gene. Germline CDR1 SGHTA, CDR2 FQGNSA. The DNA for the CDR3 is TGTGCCAGCAGCTATCACGGGACAGGGACCTACGAGCAGTACTTC. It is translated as CASSYHGTGTYEQYF. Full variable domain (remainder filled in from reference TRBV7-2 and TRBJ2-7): GAGVSQSPSNKVTEKGKDVELRCDPISGHTALYWYRQSLGQGLEFLIYFQGNSAPDKSGLPSDRFSAERTGGSVSTLTIQRTQQEDSAVYLCASSYHGTGTYEQYFGPGTRLTVT.

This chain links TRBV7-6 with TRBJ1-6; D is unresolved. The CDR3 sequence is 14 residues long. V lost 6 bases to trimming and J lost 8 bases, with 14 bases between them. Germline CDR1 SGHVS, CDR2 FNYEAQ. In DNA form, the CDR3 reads TGTGCCAGCAGACCTGCGTCGCCCGATTCACCCCTCCACTTT. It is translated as CASRPASPDSPLHF.

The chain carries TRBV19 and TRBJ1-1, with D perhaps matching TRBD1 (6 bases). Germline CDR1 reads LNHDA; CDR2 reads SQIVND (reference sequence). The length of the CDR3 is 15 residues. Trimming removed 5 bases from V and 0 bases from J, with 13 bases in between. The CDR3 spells CASSESGTLNTEAFF. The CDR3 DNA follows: TGTGCCAGTAGTGAATCCGGGACACTGAACACTGAAGCTTTCTTT. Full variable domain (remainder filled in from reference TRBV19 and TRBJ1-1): DGGITQSPKYLFRKEGQNVTLSCEQNLNHDAMYWYRQDPGQGLRLIYYSQIVNDFQKGDIAEGYSVSREKKESFPLTVTSAQKNPTAFYLCASSESGTLNTEAFFGQGTRLTVV.

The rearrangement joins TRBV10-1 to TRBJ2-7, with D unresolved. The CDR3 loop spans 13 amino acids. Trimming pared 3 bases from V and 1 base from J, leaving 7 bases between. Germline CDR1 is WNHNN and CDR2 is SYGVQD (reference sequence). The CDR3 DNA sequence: TGCGCCAGCAGTGAACCTAATTCCTACGAGCAGTACTTC. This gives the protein CASSEPNSYEQYF.

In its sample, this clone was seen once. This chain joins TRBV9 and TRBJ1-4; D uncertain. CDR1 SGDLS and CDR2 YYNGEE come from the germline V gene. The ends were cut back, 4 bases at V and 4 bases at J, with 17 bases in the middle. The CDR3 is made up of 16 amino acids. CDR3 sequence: CASSPGWAVDNEKLFF. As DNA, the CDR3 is TGTGCCAGCAGCCCTGGTTGGGCAGTCGATAATGAAAAACTGTTTTTT.

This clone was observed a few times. CDR3 protein: CASSGSGGPNSPLHF. The CDR3 region has the DNA TGCGCCAGCAGCGGATCGGGGGGCCCGAATTCACCCCTCCACTTT. V and J are TRBV5-1 and TRBJ1-6; possible D gene TRBD1, 6 bases. Germline V gene sequence: CDR1 SGHRS, CDR2 YFSETQ. This CDR3 has 15 amino acids. Trimming took 4 bases from V and 7 from J, leaving 15 bases between them.

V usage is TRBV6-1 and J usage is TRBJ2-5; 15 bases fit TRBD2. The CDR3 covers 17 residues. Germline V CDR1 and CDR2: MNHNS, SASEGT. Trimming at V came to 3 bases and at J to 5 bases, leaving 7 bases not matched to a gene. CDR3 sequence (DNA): TGTGCCAGCAGTGAGGGACTAGCGGGGGGCCCATGGGAGACCCAGTACTTC. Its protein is CASSEGLAGGPWETQYF.

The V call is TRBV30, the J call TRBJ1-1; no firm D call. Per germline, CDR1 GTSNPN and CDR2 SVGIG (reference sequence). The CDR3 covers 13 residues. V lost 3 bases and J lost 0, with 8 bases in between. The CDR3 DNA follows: TGTGCCTGGAGCCCCCCGGTGAACACTGAAGCTTTCTTT. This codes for CAWSPPVNTEAFF.

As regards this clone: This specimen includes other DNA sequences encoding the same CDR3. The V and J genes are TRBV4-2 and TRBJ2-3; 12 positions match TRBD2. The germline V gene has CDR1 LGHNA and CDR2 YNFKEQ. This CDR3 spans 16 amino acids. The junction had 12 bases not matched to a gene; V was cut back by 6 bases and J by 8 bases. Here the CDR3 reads CASSQDKTSGGGTQYF. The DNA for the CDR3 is TGTGCCAGCAGTCAGGATAAGACTAGCGGGGGAGGTACGCAGTATTTT.